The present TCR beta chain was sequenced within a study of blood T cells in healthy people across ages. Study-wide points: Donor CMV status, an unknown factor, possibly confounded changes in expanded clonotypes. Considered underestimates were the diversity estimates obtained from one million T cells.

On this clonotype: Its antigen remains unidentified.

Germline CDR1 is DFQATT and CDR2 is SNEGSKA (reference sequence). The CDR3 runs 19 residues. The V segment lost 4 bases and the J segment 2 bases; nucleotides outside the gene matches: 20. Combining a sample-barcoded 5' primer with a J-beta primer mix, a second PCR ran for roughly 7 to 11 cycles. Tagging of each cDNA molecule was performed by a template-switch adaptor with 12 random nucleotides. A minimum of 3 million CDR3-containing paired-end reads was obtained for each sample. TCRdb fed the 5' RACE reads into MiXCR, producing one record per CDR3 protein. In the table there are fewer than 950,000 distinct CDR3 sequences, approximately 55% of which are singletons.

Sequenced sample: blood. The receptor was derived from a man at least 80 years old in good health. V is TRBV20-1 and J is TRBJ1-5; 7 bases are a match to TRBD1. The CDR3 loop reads CSATSGRGDRFKGNQPQHF. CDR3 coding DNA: TGCAGTGCTACCTCGGGCAGGGGGGACCGATTTAAGGGCAATCAGCCCCAGCATTTT.